Each of the 6 T cell receptor beta chains below was sequenced from the same sample in a study of blood T cell repertoires in COVID-19. Profiled with immunoSEQ multiplex PCR; TCRdb holds only in-frame clones, not every one. Here the sample spans almost 40,000 clones, more than 80% being singletons. The sample taken for sequencing was peripheral blood. The receptor set was obtained from a man aged 60 to 75 with acute or convalescent COVID-19.

This clone has more than one count but fewer than ten. This chain connects TRBV7-2 to TRBJ1-2; D gene ambiguous. V lost 1 base and J 8 bases, leaving 17 bases between the germline ends. The CDR3 runs 15 residues. CDR1 is SGHTA and CDR2 is FQGNSA in the germline V gene. CDR3 in amino acids: CASSLVGGKVGGYTF. In DNA form, the CDR3 reads TGTGCCAGCAGCTTAGTAGGCGGAAAGGTTGGAGGCTACACCTTC.

This rearrangement joins TRBV2 to TRBJ2-5, with 16 bases lining up with TRBD2. Germline CDR1 SNHLY, CDR2 FYNNEI. V shed 7 bases, J shed 4 bases, and the junction held 6 bases outside the gene matches. This CDR3 is built from 16 residues. The CDR3 loop is CASKGLAGGPGETQYF. CDR3 bases: TGTGCCAGCAAGGGACTAGCGGGAGGGCCGGGAGAGACCCAGTACTTC.

The chain has TRBV6-4 and TRBJ1-2, with 10 bases fitting TRBD1. Unmatched junction bases numbered 5, after V lost 6 bases and J lost 4 bases. The CDR3 has 14 amino acids. Per germline, CDR1 MRHNA and CDR2 SNTAGT. This CDR3 reads CASSPGQGPYGYTF. The CDR3 DNA sequence: TGTGCCAGCAGCCCGGGACAGGGGCCCTATGGCTACACCTTC.

CDR3 loop: CASSQEGGDPDTQYF. As DNA, the CDR3 is TGTGCCAGCAGCCAGGAGGGGGGGGACCCTGATACGCAGTATTTT. The chain couples TRBV7-3 to TRBJ2-3; the D gene is possibly TRBD2 (7 bases). From germline, CDR1 is SGHTA and CDR2 FQGTGA. This CDR3 comprises 15 residues. Trimming shortened V by 5 bases and J by 6 bases, and 18 bases separated the two germline ends. Together with reference TRBV7-3 and TRBJ2-3, the CDR3 gives the full variable domain: GAGVSQTPSNKVTEKGKYVELRCDPISGHTALYWYRQSLGQGPEFLIYFQGTGAADDSGLPNDRFFAVRPEGSVSTLKIQRTERGDSAVYLCASSQEGGDPDTQYFGPGTRLTVL.

The chain links TRBV27 to TRBJ1-5; 7 positions agree with TRBD1. The CDR3 length is 16 residues. CDR1 MNHEY and CDR2 SMNVEV come from the germline V gene (reference sequence). J gave up 2 bases and V 6 bases, and 10 bases lay outside the gene matches. The CDR3 protein is CASRPHNQGGNQPQHF. CDR3 DNA: TGTGCCAGCAGACCGCACAACCAGGGGGGCAATCAGCCCCAGCATTTT.

The chain recombines TRBV7-2 with TRBJ2-3; D perhaps matches TRBD1 (6 bases). CDR1 SGHTA and CDR2 FQGNSA come from the germline V gene. This CDR3 region has 16 residues. V dropped 6 bases and J dropped 2 bases, with 18 bases sitting between them. The CDR3 spells CASSSGTLPPTDTQYF. The CDR3 region has the DNA TGTGCCAGCAGTTCAGGGACACTACCTCCCACAGATACGCAGTATTTT.